The source of this T cell receptor (beta chain) is a study of regulatory T cells in long-lasting Graves disease. Indicated time point: newly diagnosed GD, antithyroid drugs for less than 3 months. RNA isolated from PBMCs was used to make the TCR library. About this clonotype itself: It may be a read error: a sequence one base away is much more abundant.

Through Arm-PCR of CDR3 regions and iRepertoire HTBI primers, TCR beta libraries were built. TCRdb fed the multiplex PCR reads into MiXCR, producing one record per CDR3 protein. This table has hundreds of thousands of distinct CDR3 sequences, about 16% appearing once. The CDR3 is 16 residues long. CDR1 and CDR2 (germline): PRHDT, FYEKMQ (reference sequence). These data also featured in a second study, about T cells in Graves' hyperthyroidism and ophthalmopathy.

The source is a woman aged 35-65 years with Graves disease. The source material was peripheral blood mononuclear cells (PBMCs), sampled at new diagnosis, from a patient treated with antithyroid drugs. The chain carries TRBV13 and TRBJ2-7; 10 bases agree with TRBD1. The DNA end is a closer match to TRBJ2-1, so the J assignment may be wrong. CDR3 region: CASSSIRDRGSYEQFF. The CDR3 nucleotides are TGTGCCAGCAGCTCCATCCGGGACAGGGGCTCCTACGAGCAGTTCTTC.